A selection of T cell receptor beta chains follows, all from one sample in a study of T cells in Graves' hyperthyroidism and ophthalmopathy. TCRdb recomputed calls from the multiplex PCR reads with MiXCR, one row per CDR3 protein. There are about 640,000 distinct CDR3 sequences in the sample; less than 25% occur only once, and around a third lies in the top ten. Sequencing used blood. Source of these receptors: a young man with Graves' ophthalmopathy. The CDR3 runs from the conserved cysteine through the conserved F or W. A D gene is named only where the DNA matches it firmly. The listing skips clone size in some rows; elsewhere it reads once, few, many or a size class.

d_call,j_call,clone_size,v_call,cdr3_nt,cdr3_aa
-,TRBJ2-7,few,TRBV28,TGTGCCAGCACCAGGGGCCACACAGGGCCGTTGGGTGAGCAGTACTTC,CASTRGHTGPLGEQYF
-,TRBJ1-1,many,TRBV5-4,TGTGCCAGCAGCCTACACCCCGAGAACACTGAAGCTTTCTTT,CASSLHPENTEAFF
-,TRBJ1-2,many,TRBV28,TGTGCCAGCAGCCCTATAGTCGGGGGGCAATCTAACTATGGCTACACCTTC,CASSPIVGGQSNYGYTF
-,TRBJ2-5,many,TRBV7-6,TGTGCCAGCAGCTTAGCGGTGGGACGAACGTACCAAGAGACCCAGTACTTC,CASSLAVGRTYQETQYF
-,TRBJ1-5,-,TRBV28,TGTGCCAGCAACCCACATAGGGGAAGAGGCAATCAGCCCCAGCATTTT,CASNPHRGRGNQPQHF
-,TRBJ1-1,many,TRBV7-8,TGTGCCAGCAGCTTAGCGTGGGGAACTGAAGCTTTCTTT,CASSLAWGTEAFF
TRBD2,TRBJ2-2,-,TRBV5-8,TGTGCCAGCAGCTTGGAAGCGGGAGTCTACACCGGGGAGCTGTTTTTT,CASSLEAGVYTGELFF
TRBD2,TRBJ2-1,many,TRBV20-1,TGCAGTGCTCAGACTAGCGGACCCACCTACAATGAGCAGTTCTTC,CSAQTSGPTYNEQFF
-,TRBJ2-7,-,TRBV27,TGTGCCAGCAGTTTTCAGCCCCTAAGGGGGAGACCCTCCTACGAGCAGCACTTC,CASSFQPLRGRPSYEQHF
TRBD2,TRBJ2-3,few,TRBV5-1,TGCGCCAGCAGCCCGACTAGCGGGAGGGCCGTGGCAGATACGCAGTATTTT,CASSPTSGRAVADTQYF
TRBD2,TRBJ2-2,-,TRBV6-1,TGTGCCAGCAGTGAAGGTCTAGCGGGACCCGGGGAGCTGTTTTTT,CASSEGLAGPGELFF
-,TRBJ2-2,-,TRBV28,TGTGCCAGCAGTTTTATGGGGGCGGGGGAGCTGTTTTTT,CASSFMGAGELFF
-,TRBJ2-7,-,TRBV28,TGTGCCAGCAGTACTCAAGTCGGAGGAGCCTACGAGCAGTACTTC,CASSTQVGGAYEQYF
TRBD1,TRBJ2-7,few,TRBV9,TGTGCCAGCAGCGTAGGGGACAGTCCCCTTGAGCAGTACTTC,CASSVGDSPLEQYF
TRBD1,TRBJ2-5,few,TRBV7-8,TGTGCCAGCAGCCCCACCCACAGGGGGCTCGTTTGGTTAGAAGAGACCCAGTACTTC,CASSPTHRGLVWLEETQYF
-,TRBJ2-1,-,TRBV7-3,TGTGCCAGCAGCCCCGACCCCGGCAATGAGCAGTTCTTC,CASSPDPGNEQFF
-,TRBJ2-7,-,TRBV12-3/TRBV12-4,TGTGCCAGCAGTTTCGGTATTGGCTACGAGCAGTGCTTC,CASSFGIGYEQCF
-,TRBJ1-4,few,TRBV19,TGTGCCAGTAGTATCCGACAGCTCGGGAATGAAAAACTGTTTTTT,CASSIRQLGNEKLFF
-,TRBJ1-1,many,TRBV3-1,TGTGCCAGCAGCCAAGTCCGACAGGACACTGAAGCTTTCTTT,CASSQVRQDTEAFF
-,TRBJ1-1,many,TRBV28,TGTGCCGTCGGGGGGGGGGGCACTGAAGCTTTCTTT,CAVGGGGTEAFF
-,TRBJ2-7,few,TRBV24-1,TGTGCCACCAGTGATCCAAAAAGGGGAATCGAGCAGTACTTC,CATSDPKRGIEQYF
TRBD2,TRBJ2-7,many,TRBV28,TGTGCCAGCAGTTTAATGACTAGCGGGAGGGCCTACGAGCAGTACTTC,CASSLMTSGRAYEQYF
TRBD1,TRBJ1-6,-,TRBV20-1,TGCAGTGCTAGTCCGGGACAGAATAATTCACCCCTCCACTTT,CSASPGQNNSPLHF
TRBD1,TRBJ1-6,few,TRBV6-5,TGTGCCAGCAGTTACTATCGGACAGGGTGGAATTCACCCCTCCACTTT,CASSYYRTGWNSPLHF
-,TRBJ1-1,-,TRBV20-1,TGCAGTGCTAGAAGGCGTCAGCCAGGTAGTGAAGCTTTCTTT,CSARRRQPGSEAFF
-,TRBJ2-1,few,TRBV5-6,TGTGCCAGCAGCTTACCGATTGACTACAATGAGCAGTTCTTC,CASSLPIDYNEQFF
TRBD2,TRBJ2-7,-,TRBV4-1,TGTGCCAGCAGCCAAGACGCGGGAGTGAGCCCCTACGAGCAGTACTTC,CASSQDAGVSPYEQYF
TRBD2,TRBJ2-7,once,TRBV7-6,TGTGCCAGCAGCTTGGGGACTAGCGGGACCACCACCTACGAGCAGTACTTC,CASSLGTSGTTTYEQYF
-,TRBJ1-1,few,TRBV6-1,TGTGCCAGCAACGGCGAGAGAACGGTCACTGAAGCTTTCTTT,CASNGERTVTEAFF
TRBD2,TRBJ2-1,few,TRBV7-9,TGTGCCAGCAGCCCCCCTCTAGCGGGACACTACAATGAGCAGTTCTTC,CASSPPLAGHYNEQFF
TRBD1,TRBJ2-7,-,TRBV4-1,TGCGCCAGCAGCCAAACGACAGGGTTGACATACGAGCAGTACTTC,CASSQTTGLTYEQYF
TRBD1,TRBJ1-1,-,TRBV27,TGTGCCAGCAGTTTTGGGGTGGGACAGGGTTCAAAGACTGAAGCTTTCTTT,CASSFGVGQGSKTEAFF
-,TRBJ2-7,many,TRBV27,TGTGCCAGCAGAAGGGGGGGGAGTGGAGACGAGCAGTACTTC,CASRRGGSGDEQYF
-,TRBJ2-3,-,TRBV4-3,TGCGCCAGCAGCCAAAGTCACACAACAGATACGCAGTATTTT,CASSQSHTTDTQYF
-,TRBJ2-3,many,TRBV7-2,TGTGCCAGCAGCTTAGTCCCACTGGGCGCAGATACGCAGTATTTT,CASSLVPLGADTQYF
TRBD1,TRBJ2-3,few,TRBV29-1,TGCAGCGTTGAAGATCCCTGGACGTCCACTGAACGACAGGGCAGCACAGATACGCAGTATTTT,CSVEDPWTSTERQGSTDTQYF
TRBD1,TRBJ2-5,-,TRBV7-2,TGTGCCAGCAGCTTAGCTTTCGGGGACAGCAACCAAGAGACCCAGTACTTC,CASSLAFGDSNQETQYF
TRBD2,TRBJ2-3,-,TRBV6-5,TGTGCCAGCAGTTATGGGGGGGGGACCCTAAGCACAGATACGCAGTATTTT,CASSYGGGTLSTDTQYF
TRBD1,TRBJ2-2,-,TRBV20-1,TGCAGTGCTAGGAGAAGGGGGCCCCCCACCGGGGAGCTGTTTTTT,CSARRRGPPTGELFF
-,TRBJ1-1,many,TRBV27,TGTGCCAGCAGTTTTCGGCTGAACACTGAAGCTTTCTTT,CASSFRLNTEAFF
TRBD1,TRBJ2-7,many,TRBV7-9,TGTGCCAGCACCGGGACAGTCTCCTACGAGCAGTACTTC,CASTGTVSYEQYF
-,TRBJ2-5,-,TRBV20-1,TGCAGTGCTAGACGTCCAGAGTACTTC,CSARRPEYF
-,TRBJ2-4,few,TRBV20-1,TGCAGTGCTAGAGAGGCAGGGGTAAACATTCAGTACTTC,CSAREAGVNIQYF
-,TRBJ2-2,few,TRBV6-1,TGTGCCGGGGGGCAGACAGCCGGGGAGCTGTTTTTT,CAGGQTAGELFF
-,TRBJ2-7,-,TRBV20-1,TGCAGTGCTAGTGACTTTTTGGAGGAGGAGCAGTACTTC,CSASDFLEEEQYF
-,TRBJ2-3,many,TRBV28,TGTGCCAGCAGTTTATTAAGGGGGGGGAAAACAGATACGCAGTATTTT,CASSLLRGGKTDTQYF
TRBD1,TRBJ2-1,many,TRBV11-2,TGTGCCAGTACGACAGGGAGCTCCTACAATGAGCAGTTCTTC,CASTTGSSYNEQFF
TRBD2,TRBJ2-1,many,TRBV12-3/TRBV12-4,TGTGCCAGCAGTTTAGCGGGAGGGCGAGGTGAGCAGTTCTTC,CASSLAGGRGEQFF
TRBD1,TRBJ1-5,many,TRBV7-2,TGTGCCAGCAGCGTATGGGGACAGGGGATACAGCCCCAGCATTTT,CASSVWGQGIQPQHF
TRBD1,TRBJ2-6,-,TRBV6-1,TGTGCCAGCAGTGATTTCGCCGGGACAGCATCAATCCGAACTTTC,CASSDFAGTASIRTF